This TCR beta chain was observed in a study of T-cell memory formation after mild COVID-19. The overall study: Largely donor-specific TCR clusters were found.

The CDR3 has 14 residues. Germline trimming cut 2 bases from V and 4 bases from J; bases unmatched to any gene: 4. CDR1 and CDR2 (germline): SGHRS, YFSETQ. Study-wide findings and caveats: Several responding clones turned up in pre-infection memory, indicating that cross-reactive memory may have taken part. There was no confirmation that second-wave clones peaking on day 37 were SARS-CoV-2 specific.

This clonotype was seen only a few times. What it binds is not known. TCRdb independently ran MiXCR on the 5' RACE reads; one entry per CDR3 protein. The sample has about 170,000 distinct CDR3 sequences, over 10% seen once; the top ten hold approximately 3.3%. V usage is TRBV5-1 and J usage is TRBJ2-3, with 7 bases lining up with TRBD2. Specimen: PBMCs or a T cell subset sorted from them (not recorded which). The sequence was obtained from a man younger than 30 who had mild COVID-19 (a few samples of this study predate the infection). Cell type and time point are not known. The chain's CDR3 is CASSFGGRPDTQYF. The CDR3 DNA is TGCGCCAGCAGCTTCGGGGGGAGGCCAGATACGCAGTATTTT.